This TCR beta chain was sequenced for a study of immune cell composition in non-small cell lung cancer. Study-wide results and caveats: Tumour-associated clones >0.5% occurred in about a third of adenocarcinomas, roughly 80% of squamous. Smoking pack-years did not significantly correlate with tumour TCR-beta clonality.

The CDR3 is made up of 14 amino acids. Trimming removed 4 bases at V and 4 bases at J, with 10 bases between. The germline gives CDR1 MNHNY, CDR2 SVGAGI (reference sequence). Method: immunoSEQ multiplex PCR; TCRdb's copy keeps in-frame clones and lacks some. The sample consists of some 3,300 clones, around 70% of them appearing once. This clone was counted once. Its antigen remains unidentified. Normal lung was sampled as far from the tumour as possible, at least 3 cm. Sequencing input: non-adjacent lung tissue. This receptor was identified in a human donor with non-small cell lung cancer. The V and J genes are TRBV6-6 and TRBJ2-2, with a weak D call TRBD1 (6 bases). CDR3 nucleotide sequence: TGTGCCAGCAGTTCAGGGGTGGGCACCGGGGAGCTGTTTTTT. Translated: CASSSGVGTGELFF.